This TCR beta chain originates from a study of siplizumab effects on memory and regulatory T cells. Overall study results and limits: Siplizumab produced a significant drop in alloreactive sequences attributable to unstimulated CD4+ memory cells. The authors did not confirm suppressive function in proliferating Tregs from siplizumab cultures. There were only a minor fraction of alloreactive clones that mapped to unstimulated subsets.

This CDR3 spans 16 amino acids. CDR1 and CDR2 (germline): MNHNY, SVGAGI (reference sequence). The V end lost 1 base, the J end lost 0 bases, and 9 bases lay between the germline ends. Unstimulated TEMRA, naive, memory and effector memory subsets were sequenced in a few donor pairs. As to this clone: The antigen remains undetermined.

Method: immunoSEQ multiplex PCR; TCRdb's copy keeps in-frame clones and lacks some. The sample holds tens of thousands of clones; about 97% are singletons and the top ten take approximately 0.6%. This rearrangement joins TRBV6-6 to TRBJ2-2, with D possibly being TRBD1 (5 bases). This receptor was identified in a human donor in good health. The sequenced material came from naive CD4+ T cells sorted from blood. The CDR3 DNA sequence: TGTGCCAGCAGTTACTTTGGACACTCGAACACCGGGGAGCTGTTTTTT. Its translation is CASSYFGHSNTGELFF.